This T cell receptor (beta chain) came from a study of T cells expressing NK-cell markers. This CDR3 comprises 14 residues. Per the germline V gene, CDR1 is MDHEN and CDR2 is SYDVKM. Each CDR3 protein gets one entry in TCRdb, which reprocessed the 5' RACE reads and gives no DNA. This sample's table reports around 180,000 distinct CDR3 sequences. The clonotype was recovered from a man between 18 and 69 years old in good health. The chain combines TRBV28 with TRBJ2-7. Sequencing was done on a sample of blood T cells: a sorted CD56 or NKG2C T cell subset, CD4+ or CD8+ T cells, or bulk PBMC T cells (not recorded which). The CDR3 region is CASTHEGNSYEQYF. Looking up the rest from reference TRBV28 and TRBJ2-7 gives the full variable domain: DVKVTQSSRYLVKRTGEKVFLECVQDMDHENMFWYRQDPGLGLRLIYFSYDVKMKEKGDIPEGYSVSREKKERFSLILESASTNQTSMYLCASTHEGNSYEQYFGPGTRLTVT.